The entry that follows covers one TCR beta chain sequence. PCR amplification relied on 60 Vbeta primers (plus 13 Jbeta primers). Using immunoSEQ multiplex PCR, the repertoire was profiled, and TCRdb retains in-frame clones only, with some absent. The data contain 120,000 or so clones, 10% to 13% of them singletons. This specimen belongs to a study of cytomegalovirus exposure and HLA in healthy donors. Germline V gene sequence: CDR1 LNHDA, CDR2 SQIVND (reference sequence). Trimming shortened V by 1 base and J by 5 bases, and 6 bases separated the two germline ends. The CDR3 is made up of 13 amino acids.

The sample comprised PBMCs. This TCR came from a woman under 30 in good health and CMV-seropositive. V usage is TRBV19 and J usage is TRBJ1-5; no clear D gene. This chain's CDR3 is CASSIVRDQPQHF. CDR3 in DNA: TGTGCCAGTAGTATAGTGCGCGATCAGCCCCAGCATTTT.